The rows below give T cell receptor beta chains drawn from one sample of a study of blood T cells in healthy people across ages. TCRdb re-derived calls from the 5' RACE reads in MiXCR, one entry per CDR3 protein. The sample contains hundreds of thousands of distinct CDR3 sequences, more than 20% of which appear only once. Sequencing was performed on blood. The receptor set was obtained from a man between 65 and 85 years old in good health. Each CDR3 is given with its conserved first and last residue.

V gene	J gene	CDR3 protein
TRBV5-1	TRBJ2-7	CASSLPGTLYEQYF
TRBV5-1	TRBJ2-5	CASSLTDRRGQETQYF
TRBV12-3/TRBV12-4	TRBJ2-2	CASSLRGPSASNTGELFF
TRBV7-2	TRBJ2-1	CASSWGLTYNEQFF
TRBV7-2	TRBJ2-3	CASSPKGGADTQYF
TRBV27	TRBJ1-1	CASSLNVGQEAFF
TRBV2	TRBJ1-1	CASSEVPRSEAFF
TRBV2	TRBJ2-5	CASSVKVQETQYF
TRBV29-1	TRBJ2-5	CSVELGKETQYF
TRBV28	TRBJ2-7	CASSLPGFEQYF
TRBV20-1	TRBJ2-3	CSATRLAGDDTQYF
TRBV24-1	TRBJ2-5	CATSDSREGTGGETQYF
TRBV5-1	TRBJ2-3	CASSLVAGGTDTQYF
TRBV29-1	TRBJ2-3	CSVQLQGKESTDTQYF
TRBV5-1	TRBJ2-5	CASSLQDRETQYF
TRBV9	TRBJ2-1	CASSAHSTRLGGSYNEQFF
TRBV29-1	TRBJ2-5	CSALGPQETQYF
TRBV15	TRBJ2-1	CATRPREFYNEQFF
TRBV4-1	TRBJ2-4	CASSQDRGEEARAKNIQYF
TRBV10-3	TRBJ2-7	CAISGGFPEEQYF
TRBV4-1	TRBJ2-7	CASSQDPPRGGPYEQYF
TRBV20-1	-	CSARPGLAGGPIEQFF
TRBV29-1	TRBJ2-6	CSTGDGSSGANVLTF
TRBV29-1	TRBJ2-7	CSVAGQGTNEQYF
TRBV7-2	TRBJ2-1	CASQPVASGYNEQFF
TRBV11-2	TRBJ1-2	CASKDRGSYGYTF
TRBV20-1	TRBJ2-7	CSGWRERGEQYF
TRBV12-3/TRBV12-4	TRBJ1-5	CASSRGFSNQPQHF
TRBV25-1	TRBJ2-7	CASSPAQGTDEQYF
TRBV7-2	TRBJ2-3	CASSSKGTSANTQYF
TRBV9	TRBJ1-4	CASSVSGTDSEKLFF
TRBV3-1	TRBJ1-1	CASSQDRSGRGTEAFF
TRBV15	TRBJ2-2	CATSRVGYPNTGELFF
TRBV3-1	TRBJ2-6	CASSHTGSGANVLTF
TRBV20-1	TRBJ1-1	CSASRQGWTEAFF
TRBV5-6	TRBJ2-2	CASRKGNTGELFF
TRBV14	TRBJ2-5	CASSDLWTQYF